This T cell receptor beta chain was observed in a study of T cells in Graves' hyperthyroidism and ophthalmopathy. V lost 4 bases to trimming and J lost 6 bases; unmatched junction nucleotides: 13. CDR1 is LGHNA and CDR2 is YNFKEQ in the germline V gene. This CDR3 region has 16 residues. Amplification of TCR beta CDR3 regions used RNA as the template. Using the HTBI primer set, a first-round RT-PCR was run on the TCR CDR3. TCRdb called the multiplex PCR reads again in MiXCR, with one record for every CDR3 protein. The profile covers around 440,000 distinct CDR3 sequences, with 15% to 19% appearing a single time and just under 8% taken by the ten largest.

The receptor's source is a woman aged 18-29 years with Graves' hyperthyroidism. The chain joins TRBV4-2 to TRBJ2-7; 9 bases map to TRBD2. Input material: blood. CDR3 region: CASSPHETSGFLEQYF. DNA of the CDR3: TGTGCCAGCAGCCCCCACGAAACTAGCGGGTTTCTCGAGCAGTACTTC.